This TCR beta chain is from a study of blood T cell repertoires in COVID-19. Study-level background: Acute-phase and convalescent COVID-19 samples originated in the United States, Italy and Spain.

Measured with immunoSEQ multiplex PCR; TCRdb has only the in-frame clones, and not every one. Seen here are 200,000 to 300,000 clones, 88% observed once, and the top ten hold roughly 6.3%. The germline V gene has CDR1 LGHDT and CDR2 YNNKEL (reference sequence). Losses at the gene ends were 6 bases for V and 1 base for J; bases not matched to a gene: 5. The CDR3 spans 14 residues. The sample consisted of peripheral blood. The chain uses TRBV3-1 (or the pseudogene TRBV3-2) and TRBJ1-1, with 7 bases matching TRBD1. The sequence was obtained from a woman in her 30s with COVID-19, enrolled during active disease. The DNA for the CDR3 is TGTGCCAGCAGTCGACAGGGAACGAACACTGAAGCTTTCTTT. This encodes CASSRQGTNTEAFF.